The 9 T cell receptor beta chains given below trace back to one sample, sequenced in a study of blood T cell repertoires in COVID-19. Generated by immunoSEQ multiplex PCR, the TCRdb table keeps only in-frame clones and is missing some. The repertoire holds about 160,000 clones, about 77% seen once, with around 13% in the top ten. The sample was peripheral blood. The source is a woman of 80 years or more with acute or convalescent COVID-19.

The chain combines TRBV6-1 with TRBJ1-2; 9 positions agree with TRBD1. The V gene's germline CDR1 is MNHNS and CDR2 SASEGT. There are 15 residues in the CDR3. Losses at the gene ends were 3 bases for V and 4 bases for J; bases not matched to a gene: 6. CDR3 in amino acids: CASSDRGTGTYGYTF. The CDR3 nucleotides are TGTGCCAGCAGTGACCGCGGGACAGGGACCTATGGCTACACCTTC.

The V gene is TRBV6-1, the J gene TRBJ1-4; perhaps TRBD1 as D (6 bases). V was shortened by 2 bases and J by 4 bases, with 14 bases between the two germline ends. CDR3 length equals 16 residues. Germline assignment: CDR1 MNHNS and CDR2 SASEGT. The CDR3: CASSEPYRVNNEKLFF. The CDR3 DNA reads TGTGCCAGCAGTGAACCCTACAGGGTTAATAATGAAAAACTGTTTTTT.

The chain couples TRBV6-6 to TRBJ1-1; weak D call: TRBD1 (5 bases). CDR3 size: 15 residues. Germline lookup yields CDR1 MNHNY and CDR2 SVGAGI (reference sequence). V lost 2 bases to trimming and J lost 1 base, with 11 bases between them. CDR3 sequence: CASSYARGGNTEAFF. The CDR3 DNA is TGTGCCAGCAGTTACGCGAGGGGAGGGAACACTGAAGCTTTCTTT.

The V gene is TRBV11-2, the J gene TRBJ1-2, with TRBD1 as a possible D gene (6 bases). The CDR3 is made up of 15 amino acids. Germline V lookup: CDR1 SGHAT, CDR2 FQNNGV. V was pared by 5 bases and J by 5 bases, with 18 bases between. The DNA of the CDR3 is TGTGCCAGCAGCCCCCTGGGGGGGCAGGGATATGGCTACACCTTC. Translating gives CASSPLGGQGYGYTF.

The chain couples TRBV6-1 to TRBJ2-5; 9 positions match TRBD1. Per germline, CDR1 MNHNS and CDR2 SASEGT. V was pared by 1 base and J by 4 bases, with 19 bases of the junction left unmatched. CDR3 length: 20 residues. The CDR3 nucleotides are TGTGCCAGCAGTGAAGGCCGATCGTCGGGGACAGGGCCCTATGGAGAGACCCAGTACTTC. This gives the protein CASSEGRSSGTGPYGETQYF.

This clone was picked up one time. The CDR3 reads CASSYGTGEGYGYTF. The DNA for the CDR3 is TGTGCCAGCAGTTATGGGACAGGGGAGGGCTATGGCTACACCTTC. The rearrangement links TRBV6-5 to TRBJ1-2; TRBD1 matches 10 bases. The length of the CDR3 is 15 residues. V gave up 3 bases and J gave up 4 bases; unmatched junction bases: 5. Germline assignment: CDR1 MNHEY and CDR2 SVGAGI.

The J gene is TRBJ1-4, the V gene TRBV14; TRBD1 matches 7 bases. Germline V CDR1 and CDR2: SGHDN, FVKESK. The CDR3 sequence is 14 residues long. The V segment lost 3 bases and the J segment 7 bases; nucleotides outside the gene matches: 5. Here the CDR3 reads CASSQRTGGEKLFF. CDR3 DNA: TGTGCCAGCAGCCAGAGGACAGGAGGTGAAAAACTGTTTTTT.

The sample holds one count of this clone. This rearrangement joins TRBV5-1 to TRBJ2-6; weak D call: TRBD1 (6 bases). In germline, CDR1 is SGHRS, CDR2 YFSETQ. The V and J ends lost 6 bases and 8 bases respectively, with 12 bases between them. This CDR3 has 13 amino acids. CDR3 residues: CASTGQSTNVLTF. CDR3 nucleotides: TGCGCCAGCACCGGACAGTCTACCAACGTCCTGACTTTC.

The chain couples TRBV11-2 to TRBJ1-6; 8 bases agree with TRBD1. Per germline, CDR1 SGHAT and CDR2 FQNNGV. The CDR3 has 14 amino acids. Germline trimming cut 3 bases from V and 6 bases from J; bases unmatched to any gene: 1. CDR3 residues: CASSLDRVNSPLHF. CDR3 in DNA: TGTGCCAGCAGCTTGGACAGGGTTAATTCACCCCTCCACTTT.